This T cell receptor beta chain stems from a study of blood T cell repertoires in COVID-19. Across the study: Italy, Spain and the United States were the sources of the convalescent and acute COVID-19 samples. Sources were T cells, B-cell-depleted T cells, or PBMCs; the material itself was cDNA or gDNA.

V lost 2 bases and J 8 bases, leaving 15 bases between the germline ends. The CDR3 is 14 residues long. CDR1 is SGHAT, CDR2 FQNNGV, per germline. In the source study's methods: Amplification of reference gene primers provided the estimated nucleated cell counts. Using immunoSEQ multiplex PCR, the repertoire was profiled, and TCRdb retains in-frame clones only, with some absent. V and J calls and clone size come straight from that table; D and trimming were deduced from the DNA. The repertoire consists of around 200,000 clones, with approximately 83% occurring once and the leading ten covering approximately 2.4%.

The receptor comes from a human donor with acute or convalescent COVID-19. The donor label of this sample is uncertain. Sequences were obtained from peripheral blood. J is TRBJ1-2 and V is TRBV11-2; TRBD1 might be the D (5 bases). The CDR3 here is CASSLMDKGRGYTF. CDR3 in DNA: TGTGCCAGCAGCTTAATGGACAAGGGCCGAGGCTACACCTTC.